These 17 T cell receptor beta chains came from one sample sequenced in a study of blood T cell repertoires in COVID-19. Repertoires were generated with immunoSEQ multiplex PCR, while TCRdb's copy carries only in-frame clones and drops some. Here the sample spans a few hundred thousand clones, more than 75% being singletons. Sequences were obtained from PBMCs or T cells enriched from blood (not recorded which). The receptor source for this set is a woman aged 50 to 60 who had been exposed to COVID-19.

V is TRBV5-1 and J is TRBJ2-3; 7 bases are shared with TRBD2. V was pared by 6 bases and J by 5 bases, with 15 bases of the junction left unmatched. The CDR3 spans 16 residues. Germline V gene data show CDR1 as SGHRS and CDR2 as YFSETQ. Here the CDR3 DNA reads TGCGCCAGCAAGTATCATATAAGCGGGGAGAAAGATACGCAGTATTTT. This translates into CASKYHISGEKDTQYF.

V is TRBV10-2 and J is TRBJ1-4; possible D gene TRBD1, 6 bases. The CDR3 consists of 13 residues. Between the trimmed V and J ends, which lost 7 bases and 10 bases, there was a span of 16 bases. Per the germline V gene, CDR1 is WSHSY and CDR2 is SAAADI. The CDR3 sequence is CASTPTVQGKLFF. As DNA, the CDR3 is TGCGCCAGCACCCCGACCGTACAGGGAAAACTGTTTTTT.

The count of this clone is one. The chain combines TRBV13 with TRBJ1-2; 10 bases fit TRBD1. The CDR3 spans 14 residues. V lost 5 bases to trimming and J lost 6 bases; unmatched junction nucleotides: 6. Germline V gene sequence: CDR1 PRHDT, CDR2 FYEKMQ (reference sequence). The CDR3 region has the DNA TGTGCCAGCAGCGTGACAGGGGGCTTGGATGGCTACACCTTC. Protein sequence: CASSVTGGLDGYTF. Together with reference TRBV13 and TRBJ1-2, the CDR3 gives the full variable domain: AAGVIQSPRHLIKEKRETATLKCYPIPRHDTVYWYQQGPGQDPQFLISFYEKMQSDKGSIPDRFSAQQFSDYHSELNMSSLELGDSALYFCASSVTGGLDGYTFGSGTRLTVV.

This sequence joins TRBV29-1 and TRBJ1-1; D remains ambiguous. V lost 7 bases to trimming and J lost 3 bases, with 15 bases between them. The CDR3 covers 13 residues. Germline V lookup: CDR1 SQVTM, CDR2 ANQGSEA. The DNA of the CDR3 is TGCAGCGCCCTAGCCCCGGTGGACACTGAAGCTTTCTTT. Its protein is CSALAPVDTEAFF.

This clone has only a few counts. The rearrangement links TRBV3-1 (or the pseudogene TRBV3-2) to TRBJ2-5; the D gene is possibly TRBD1 (6 bases). The CDR3 spans 14 residues. V lost 3 bases to trimming and J lost 2 bases, with 10 bases between them. Germline V gives CDR1 LGHDT, CDR2 YNNKEL (reference sequence). The CDR3 coding sequence is TGTGCCAGCAGCCATTTAGGACAGCAAGAGACCCAGTACTTC. Translation gives CASSHLGQQETQYF.

This clone was observed a single time. The chain links TRBV24-1 to TRBJ2-1; 10 bases align to TRBD1. The junction had 5 bases not matched to a gene; V was cut back by 4 bases and J by 6 bases. Looked up from germline, CDR1 is KGHDR and CDR2 is SFDVKD. The CDR3 totals 15 residues. CDR3 in amino acids: CATSDPGTGVNEQFF. In DNA, the CDR3 is TGTGCCACCAGTGACCCGGGGACAGGGGTCAATGAGCAGTTCTTC.

The chain links TRBV7-2 to TRBJ2-5; 7 bases are shared with TRBD2. The germline V gene has CDR1 SGHTA and CDR2 FQGNSA. The CDR3 runs to 13 residues. Trimming took 6 bases from V and 7 from J; bases not matched to a gene: 8. CDR3 in amino acids: CASSSPGRGTQYF. CDR3 bases: TGTGCCAGCAGTTCCCCAGGGAGGGGGACCCAGTACTTC.

The CDR3 loop reads CAISESTGAGGYTF. The CDR3 DNA is TGTGCCATCAGTGAGTCAACCGGTGCGGGAGGCTACACCTTC. The J gene is TRBJ1-2, the V gene TRBV10-3; D unclear. V was pared by 0 bases and J by 8 bases, with 13 bases between. The CDR3 has 14 residues. Per the germline V gene, CDR1 is ENHRY and CDR2 is SYGVKD.

This chain joins TRBV7-8 and TRBJ1-2, with D perhaps TRBD1 (5 bases). Trimming removed 1 base from V and 8 bases from J, with 17 bases in between. CDR1 and CDR2 (germline): SGHVS, FQNEAQ. The CDR3 has 15 amino acids. The CDR3 reads CASSLGLSGLEGYTF. The CDR3 DNA reads TGTGCCAGCAGCTTAGGTTTGTCAGGGCTGGAGGGCTACACCTTC.

The chain employs TRBV2 and TRBJ1-3, with a possible D match to TRBD1 (6 bases). Per the germline V gene, CDR1 is SNHLY and CDR2 is FYNNEI. The CDR3 length is 15 residues. V shed 6 bases and J shed 4 bases, with 16 bases lying between them. The CDR3 coding sequence is TGTGCCAGCAGCGCCATTCGGGGGGGCGGAAACACCATATATTTT. Its translation: CASSAIRGGGNTIYF.

The sample holds one count of this clone. The V gene is TRBV10-3, the J gene TRBJ1-1, with TRBD1 matching 7 bases. Trimming took 3 bases from V and 4 from J; bases not matched to a gene: 5. The CDR3 spans 14 residues. The germline V gene encodes CDR1 ENHRY and CDR2 SYGVKD. CDR3 nucleotide sequence: TGTGCCATCAGTGACTACAGGGGAGGCACTGAAGCTTTCTTT. As protein: CAISDYRGGTEAFF.

The genes are TRBV18 and TRBJ1-2; 8 bases agree with TRBD1. Germline CDR1 and CDR2: KGHSH and LQKENI. This CDR3 comprises 14 residues. V shed 3 bases, J shed 4 bases, and the junction held 4 bases outside the gene matches. DNA of the CDR3: TGTGCCAGCTCACCCGGACAGGGAGGCTATGGCTACACCTTC. It encodes CASSPGQGGYGYTF.

The V call is TRBV7-9, the J call TRBJ1-5; D gene ambiguous. Trimming stripped 1 base from V and 4 bases from J, with 11 bases between. The CDR3 runs to 15 residues. The germline CDR1 and CDR2 sequences are SEHNR and FQNEAQ (reference sequence). In nucleotides, the CDR3 is TGTGCCAGCAGCTTAGGGGCAGGAAGTAATCAGCCCCAGCATTTT. It translates to CASSLGAGSNQPQHF.

This chain links TRBV10-3 with TRBJ1-2; D unclear. The germline V gene has CDR1 ENHRY and CDR2 SYGVKD. Trimming removed 2 bases from V and 7 bases from J, with 11 bases in between. This CDR3 has 13 amino acids. DNA for the CDR3: TGTGCCATCAGTGAGGCGACACATGCTGGCTACACCTTC. Its translation is CAISEATHAGYTF.

The chain links TRBV18 to TRBJ2-7, with 7 bases lining up with TRBD1. Germline CDR1 and CDR2: KGHSH and LQKENI. V shed 1 base, J shed 2 bases, and the junction held 5 bases outside the gene matches. The CDR3 runs 15 residues. CDR3 protein: CASSPQQGTTYEQYF. The CDR3 DNA sequence: TGTGCCAGCTCACCACAACAGGGGACGACCTACGAGCAGTACTTC.

The V call is TRBV25-1, the J call TRBJ1-2, with 7 nucleotides matching TRBD1. J was trimmed by 8 bases and V by 3 bases; bases with no gene match: 9. This CDR3 has 14 amino acids. Germline V CDR1 and CDR2: MGHDK, SYGVNS. The CDR3 DNA follows: TGTGCCAGCAGTGAGGCCACAGGGGAAGGCGGCTACACCTTC. This sequence encodes CASSEATGEGGYTF.

V and J are TRBV5-5 and TRBJ2-2, with 9 bases lining up with TRBD1. The junction had 6 bases not matched to a gene; V was cut back by 4 bases and J by 8 bases. CDR3 size: 14 residues. Germline lookup yields CDR1 SGHKS and CDR2 YYEKEE (reference sequence). The chain's CDR3 is CASSPGQGGGELFF. CDR3 nucleotides: TGTGCCAGCAGCCCGGGACAGGGAGGGGGGGAGCTGTTTTTT.